Described below is a single T cell receptor beta chain sequence and its context. Its cognate antigen is unknown. Sequencing depth was up to 500,000 reads per sample. Produced via immunoSEQ multiplex PCR; TCRdb's table is partial and in-frame only. The sample includes roughly 64,000 clones, 85% to 90% of them seen just once. The data originate from a study of pediatric ulcerative colitis. General observations from the study: Substantially fewer templates came from a couple of patients' blood samples. Blood-rectal clonal overlap within each person was significantly higher in ulcerative colitis patients than controls. Two rectal clonotypes were found only in ulcerative colitis patients, all of them.

The CDR3 runs 15 residues. V lost 5 bases to trimming and J lost 0 bases; unmatched junction nucleotides: 4. Per germline, CDR1 SNHLY and CDR2 FYNNEI. The rearrangement uses TRBV2 and TRBJ2-7, with 10 bases lining up with TRBD2. This sequence was found in a boy between 5 and 17 years old with severe ulcerative colitis. The specimen sequenced was blood. CDR3 residues: CASSTSGASSYEQYF. CDR3 coding DNA: TGTGCCAGCAGTACTAGCGGGGCTAGCTCCTACGAGCAGTACTTC.